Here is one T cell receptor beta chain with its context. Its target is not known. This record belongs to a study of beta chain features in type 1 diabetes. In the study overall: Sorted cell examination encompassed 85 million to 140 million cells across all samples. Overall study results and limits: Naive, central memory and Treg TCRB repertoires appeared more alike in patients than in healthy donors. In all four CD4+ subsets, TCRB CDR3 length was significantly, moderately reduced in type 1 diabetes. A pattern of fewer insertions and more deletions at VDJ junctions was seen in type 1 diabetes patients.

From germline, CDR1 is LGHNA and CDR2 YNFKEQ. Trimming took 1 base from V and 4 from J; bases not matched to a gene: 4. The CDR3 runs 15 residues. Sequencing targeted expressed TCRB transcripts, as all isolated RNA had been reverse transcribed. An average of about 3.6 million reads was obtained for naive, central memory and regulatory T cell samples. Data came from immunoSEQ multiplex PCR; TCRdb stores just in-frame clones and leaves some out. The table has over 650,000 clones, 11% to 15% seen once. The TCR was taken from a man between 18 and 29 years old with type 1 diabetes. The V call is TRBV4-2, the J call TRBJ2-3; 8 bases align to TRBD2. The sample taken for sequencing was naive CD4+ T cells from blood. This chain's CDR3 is CASSQGSGGADTQYF. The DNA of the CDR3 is TGTGCCAGCAGCCAAGGAAGCGGGGGTGCAGATACGCAGTATTTT.